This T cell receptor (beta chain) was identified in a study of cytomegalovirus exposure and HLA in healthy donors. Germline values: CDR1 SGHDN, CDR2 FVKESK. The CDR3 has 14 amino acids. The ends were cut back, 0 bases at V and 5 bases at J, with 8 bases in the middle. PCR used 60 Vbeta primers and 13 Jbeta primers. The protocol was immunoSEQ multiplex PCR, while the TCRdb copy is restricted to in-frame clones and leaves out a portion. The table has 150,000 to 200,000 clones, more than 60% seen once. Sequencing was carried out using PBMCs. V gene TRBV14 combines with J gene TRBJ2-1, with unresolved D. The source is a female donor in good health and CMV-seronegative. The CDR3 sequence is CASSQDHGDNEQFF. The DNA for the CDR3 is TGTGCCAGCAGCCAAGATCACGGAGACAATGAGCAGTTCTTC.